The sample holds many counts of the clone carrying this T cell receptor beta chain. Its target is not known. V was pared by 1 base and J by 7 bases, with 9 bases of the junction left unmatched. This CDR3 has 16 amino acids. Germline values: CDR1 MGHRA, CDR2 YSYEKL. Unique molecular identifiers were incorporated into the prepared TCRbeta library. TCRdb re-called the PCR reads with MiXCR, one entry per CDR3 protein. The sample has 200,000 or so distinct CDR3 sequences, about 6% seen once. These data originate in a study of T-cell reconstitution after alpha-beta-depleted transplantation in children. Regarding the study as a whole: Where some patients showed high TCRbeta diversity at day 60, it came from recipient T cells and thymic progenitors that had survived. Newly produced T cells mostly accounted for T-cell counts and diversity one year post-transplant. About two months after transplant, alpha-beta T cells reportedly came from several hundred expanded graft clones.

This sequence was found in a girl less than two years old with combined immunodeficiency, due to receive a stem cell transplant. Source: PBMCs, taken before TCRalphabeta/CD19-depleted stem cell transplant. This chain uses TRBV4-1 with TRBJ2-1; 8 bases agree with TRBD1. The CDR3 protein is CASSQVARGLLNEQFF. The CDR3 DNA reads TGCGCCAGCAGCCAAGTGGCCAGGGGGCTATTAAATGAGCAGTTCTTC.